Reported below is one TCR beta chain. The CDR3 is 15 amino acids. V lost 4 bases and J lost 4; bases outside the gene matches: 7. In germline, CDR1 is MNHEY, CDR2 SVGAGI. Here immunoSEQ multiplex PCR was the method, and the copy in TCRdb shows in-frame clones only, minus some. The data contain hundreds of thousands of clones, 85% of them seen just once; the ten biggest clones take up roughly 15%. The data are from a study of blood T cell repertoires in COVID-19. Sequencing was done on a sample of peripheral blood. The receptor was derived from a human donor in a cohort sampled during active COVID-19. This chain connects TRBV6-5 to TRBJ1-5, with TRBD1 identical over 7 bases. The CDR3 spells CASSSTGQLNQPQHF. CDR3 DNA sequence: TGTGCCAGCAGTTCCACGGGACAGTTAAATCAGCCCCAGCATTTT.